The entry that follows covers one T cell receptor beta chain sequence. Its antigen is as yet unknown. The data belong to a study of CD4 T cells in relation to SARS-CoV-2 and coronaviruses. Unexposed donor CD4+ T cells date from about 2011-2018, before the COVID-19 pandemic. Isolation of CD4+ T cells took place after roughly nine days in culture. V lost 1 base to trimming and J lost 2 bases, with 15 bases between them. Germline CDR1 is MGHRA and CDR2 is YSYEKL. The CDR3 extends over 16 amino acids. Only in-frame clones appear in the TCRdb table, and some are missing; sequencing was by immunoSEQ multiplex PCR. The table has 15,000 or so clones, 70% to 80% seen once.

The receptor's source is a human donor in good health. This rearrangement joins TRBV4-1 to TRBJ2-7; D is uncertain. Sequences were obtained from CD4+ T cells from PBMCs, cultured in vitro. The CDR3 region has the DNA TGCGCCAGCAGCCAAGGGGCCAGCCGAACAGCCTACGAGCAGTACTTC. Translated, it gives CASSQGASRTAYEQYF.